This TCR beta chain was identified in a study of blood T cell repertoires in COVID-19. Across the study: Sources were T cells, B-cell-depleted T cells, or PBMCs; the material itself was cDNA or gDNA.

The length of the CDR3 is 16 residues. Per germline, CDR1 SGHTA and CDR2 FQGNSA. V was pared by 2 bases and J by 0 bases, with 6 bases of the junction left unmatched. TCRdb keeps only in-frame clones here, not all; method: immunoSEQ multiplex PCR. The table has hundreds of thousands of clones, more than 75% seen once. The rearrangement uses TRBV7-2 and TRBJ1-1; 7 bases agree with TRBD1. The sample comprised peripheral blood. The clonotype was recovered from a woman aged 45-59 years with COVID-19, enrolled during active disease. CDR3 amino acids: CASSLRQGSMNTEAFF. CDR3 bases: TGTGCCAGCAGCTTAAGACAGGGAAGCATGAACACTGAAGCTTTCTTT.